This entry concerns a single TCR beta chain. Its antigen has not been determined. A much larger clone lies a single base off, so this may be a read error. These data belong to a study of T cells in Graves' hyperthyroidism and ophthalmopathy (dated by TCRdb to about 2019). For the study in its entirety: Peripheral blood samples were taken at the time of initial diagnosis, prior to any treatment. To identify TCR V-J signatures that set the groups apart, the researchers used a discovery cohort of 95 to 100 patients, made up of 40 to 45 with Graves' ophthalmopathy and approximately 57 with stable Graves' hyperthyroidism. Whether ophthalmopathy could be predicted prospectively was tested in an independent validation cohort made up of 18 to 20 hyperthyroidism patients plus 17 patients who later progressed to ophthalmopathy. For training and testing, the roughly 97 patients in the discovery cohort were randomly divided in a 7:3 ratio. In about 6 Graves' hyperthyroidism patients, the study also compared T-cell repertoires from thyroid tissue with T-cell repertoires from blood. Once sampling was done, hyperthyroidism patients were given methimazole at a starting dose of 30 mg daily, whereas ophthalmopathy patients were given high-dose intravenous methylprednisolone. According to the paper, TCR Vbeta CDR3 sequencing was carried out on 135 peripheral blood samples, which came from under 50 ophthalmopathy, 75 to 80 hyperthyroidism and about 17 progressor patients.

The TCR beta CDR3 regions were amplified from the RNA transcripts. A first-round RT-PCR of the TCR CDR3 used the HTBI primer set with the Qiagen OneStep RT-PCR kit. Libraries were constructed in a second round of multiplex PCR, after which size selection and purification were carried out. Sequencing of the libraries was done on an Illumina HiSeq2000 using paired-end 100 bp reads. Processing in the source paper ran as follows. SOAPnuke was used to process the raw data, throwing out any read that contained adapters or uncalled bases, had a mean Phred below 15, or lacked an exact constant-primer or identifier match. High-quality paired reads were merged with COPE v1.2.5, and unique nucleotide sequences were defined as clonotypes. Clonotypes were aligned to IMGT TRBV, TRBD and TRBJ reference segments using MiTCR v1.1. The analysis was restricted to V-J combinations with a frequency above 0.0001, which together covered roughly 99% of the repertoires. The TCS score was defined as F50 (clonal expansion) divided by E x V (chaos), with BLOSUM62-based TCRdist calculated between CDR3 peptides within each V-J. Welch's t-statistics and random forest reduced just over 500 V-J features to 10 to 15, which were used in a naive Bayes classifier (R e1071). TCRdb itself trimmed the public reads at Q25 with fastp, ran MiXCR and retained productive beta chains. Each CDR3 protein gets just one entry, which takes the most common genes and DNA from the rows behind it. What appears here as the V and J calls and clone size reflects TCRdb's work, not the paper's. The sample table lists approximately 400,000 distinct CDR3 sequences, about 18% of them with a count of one. The ten most abundant clones make up over 35% of the sample.

Ophthalmopathy patients had moderately to severely active disease, Clinical Activity Score of at least 3, NOSPECS grade of at least 4, and duration under 3 months. Patients with uncontrolled infections, other autoimmune diseases, pregnancy or lactation were excluded. Diagnoses were based on clinical symptoms, serum thyroxine and TRAb, thyroid ultrasound and orbital computed tomography. PBMCs were isolated from about 9 ml of fresh peripheral blood by Ficoll-Paque density gradient centrifugation. Total RNA was extracted with Trizol reagent, and quality was checked on an Agilent 2100 Bioanalyzer. Study-wide findings and limitations: Sample size was not statistically predetermined, and blinding of investigators to group allocation was not performed. Ophthalmopathy was separated from stable hyperthyroidism by a 13 V-J signature model, with over 85% sensitivity and 81% to 82% specificity obtained in cross-validation and 80%/75% obtained in testing. Most expanded thyroid clonotypes (frequency above 0.001) were also detected in blood, a finding suggesting that blood repertoires may reflect thyroid immune responses. During validation, the model predicted progression to ophthalmopathy a median of about 6.3 months ahead of onset, with roughly 65% sensitivity and more than 72% specificity.

Counted from cysteine to phenylalanine, this CDR3 has 14 amino acids. The CDR3 DNA has 42 bases and is translated from base 1. The germline V gene (reference sequence) provides CDR1 LNHDA and CDR2 SQIVND. The clonotype comes from a man between 18 and 29 years old with Graves' ophthalmopathy. The sequenced sample was blood. The chain links TRBV19 with TRBJ2-5; matching of 5 bases hints at TRBD2 as the D gene. DNA sequence: TGTGCCAGTAGTTCAGGACTCAACCAAGAGACCCAGTGCTTC. It codes for CASSSGLNQETQCF.